This T cell receptor (beta chain) was sequenced during a study of healthy donors' naive CD4 and CD8 T cells. A linear amplification protocol produced the TCR libraries from around 0.55 ug of total RNA. Authors' methods: From about five healthy donors, some 80,000 rearranged TCR alpha transcripts were sequenced. TCRdb re-called the reads through MiXCR, storing one row per CDR3 protein. The V and J calls and clone size are TCRdb's, not the authors'. The table lists approximately 180,000 distinct CDR3 sequences, 65% to 75% of them singletons. V lost 1 base and J lost 6; bases outside the gene matches: 6. Looked up from germline, CDR1 is SGHRS and CDR2 is YFSETQ. CDR3 length equals 15 residues. This clonotype was counted only a few times. Its specificity is unknown. Study-wide results and caveats: Chains were not paired, since alpha and beta were sequenced in bulk.

The gene calls are TRBV5-1 and TRBJ1-2, with 10 bases fitting TRBD1. Sequenced sample: naive CD4+ and CD8+ T cells sorted from blood, pooled from several donors. This clonotype was obtained from a pool of human donors in good health; the sample pools cells from several healthy donors. The CDR3 sequence is CASSLWGTGADGYTF. The DNA of the CDR3 is TGCGCCAGCAGCTTGTGGGGGACAGGGGCTGATGGCTACACCTTC.